Below are 22 T cell receptor beta chains sequenced from a single sample in a study of T-cell memory formation after mild COVID-19. TCRdb re-derived calls from the 5' RACE reads in MiXCR, one entry per CDR3 protein. The sample has 100,000 to 150,000 distinct CDR3 sequences; approximately 15% are singletons. Sequencing input: PBMCs or a T cell subset sorted from them (not recorded which). The receptors stem from a man between 18 and 29 years old who had mild COVID-19 (a few samples of this study predate the infection). Cell type and time point are not known.

J is TRBJ1-6 and V is TRBV7-3, with 7 bases identical to TRBD1. Germline assignment: CDR1 SGHTA and CDR2 FQGTGA. The CDR3 has 14 amino acids. V dropped 5 bases and J dropped 9; count of bases not matched to a gene: 7. The CDR3: CASSREQGSSPLHF. DNA for the CDR3: TGTGCCAGCAGCCGCGAACAGGGGTCTTCACCCCTCCACTTT.

Ten or more counts support this clonotype. The gene calls are TRBV20-1 and TRBJ2-4; D is ambiguous. The CDR3 contains 12 residues. The ends were cut back, 3 bases at V and 8 bases at J, with 11 bases in the middle. Germline CDR1 is DFQATT and CDR2 is SNEGSKA (reference sequence). The CDR3 sequence: CSASNIGDIQYF. CDR3 in DNA: TGCAGTGCTAGTAACATTGGGGACATTCAGTACTTC.

The chain employs TRBV4-1 and TRBJ1-1, with D hard to call. Germline V CDR1 and CDR2: MGHRA, YSYEKL. This CDR3 has 15 amino acids. Deletions cut 2 bases from V and 1 base from J, with 11 bases between. The CDR3: CASSQWHQENTEAFF. The CDR3 region has the DNA TGCGCCAGCAGCCAATGGCATCAGGAGAACACTGAAGCTTTCTTT.

This clonotype was detected only a few times. The chain recombines TRBV20-1 with TRBJ1-4; D is unclear. Germline-derived CDR1 and CDR2 are DFQATT and SNEGSKA (reference sequence). The length of the CDR3 is 13 residues. Trimming shortened V by 6 bases and J by 0 bases, and 8 bases separated the two germline ends. CDR3 loop: CSASTATNEKLFF. CDR3 bases: TGCAGTGCCTCTACTGCAACTAATGAAAAACTGTTTTTT.

This clonotype has more than one count but fewer than ten. This chain connects TRBV10-3 to TRBJ2-3; no firm D call. There are 11 residues in the CDR3. Looked up from germline, CDR1 is ENHRY and CDR2 is SYGVKD. Between the trimmed V and J ends, which lost 3 bases and 5 bases, there was a span of 3 bases. The CDR3 loop is CAISELDTQYF. Written as DNA, the CDR3 is TGTGCCATCAGTGAACTAGATACGCAGTATTTT.

The rearrangement links TRBV5-6 to TRBJ1-6, with D unclear. The CDR3 spans 13 residues. V was cut by 3 bases and J by 14 bases, with 15 bases left in between. Germline assignment: CDR1 SGHDT and CDR2 YYEEEE. The CDR3 loop is CASSSKGREALHF. The DNA of the CDR3 is TGTGCCAGCAGCTCTAAGGGCCGCGAGGCCCTCCACTTT.

This chain links TRBV6-6 with TRBJ2-1; the D gene is possibly TRBD2 (5 bases). The ends were cut back, 4 bases at V and 4 bases at J, with 8 bases in the middle. This CDR3 comprises 13 residues. CDR1 is MNHNY and CDR2 is SVGAGI in the germline V gene (reference sequence). The chain's CDR3 is CASSSSGYNEQFF. Written as DNA, the CDR3 is TGTGCCAGCAGTTCCTCGGGATACAATGAGCAGTTCTTC.

This clonotype appeared a few times. J is TRBJ2-6 and V is TRBV18; no definite D call. CDR3 size: 16 residues. Looked up from germline, CDR1 is KGHSH and CDR2 is LQKENI. The ends were cut back, 3 bases at V and 0 bases at J, with 9 bases in the middle. The CDR3 DNA reads as TGTGCCAGCTCACCGGAAGGAAGCTCTGGGGCCAACGTCCTGACTTTC. Translated, it gives CASSPEGSSGANVLTF.

The chain links TRBV19 to TRBJ1-2; TRBD1 aligns across 10 bases. Germline V gene lookup returns CDR1 LNHDA and CDR2 SQIVND (reference sequence). Unmatched junction bases numbered 9, after V lost 9 bases and J lost 8 bases. The CDR3 loop spans 13 amino acids. Written as DNA, the CDR3 is TGTGCCAGCAAGGGACAGGGGTTTAACGGCTACACCTTC. Amino acids: CASKGQGFNGYTF.

The chain combines TRBV30 with TRBJ2-1; TRBD2 matches 8 bases. From germline, CDR1 is GTSNPN and CDR2 SVGIG (reference sequence). The CDR3 is made up of 14 amino acids. V was pared by 1 base and J by 2 bases, with 1 base of the junction left unmatched. The CDR3 spells CAWSAGGPYNEQFF. The CDR3 DNA follows: TGTGCCTGGAGTGCGGGGGGGCCCTACAATGAGCAGTTCTTC.

This clonotype was picked up a small number of times. V is TRBV5-1 and J is TRBJ2-5; D gene uncertain. The V end lost 0 bases, the J end lost 2 bases, and 8 bases lay between the germline ends. Germline assignment: CDR1 SGHRS and CDR2 YFSETQ. The CDR3 consists of 14 residues. In DNA form, the CDR3 reads TGCGCCAGCAGCTTGGATCTCCCTCAAGAGACCCAGTACTTC. Translation gives CASSLDLPQETQYF.

The CDR3 nucleotides are TGTGCCAGCACGGGGACACGCAACACCGGGGAGCTGTTTTTT. Translating it yields CASTGTRNTGELFF. The chain is built from TRBV2 and TRBJ2-2, with a weak D call TRBD1 (6 bases). The CDR3 consists of 14 residues. Germline V lookup: CDR1 SNHLY, CDR2 FYNNEI. With 7 bases removed from V and 2 bases from J, the gap between germline ends came to 11 bases.

As for this clonotype: One end of the junction does not line up with germline, which may come from a read error. The chain employs TRBV5-1 and TRBJ1-6, with unresolved D. The CDR3 extends over 8 amino acids. Germline V gives CDR1 SGHRS, CDR2 YFSETQ. The CDR3 DNA sequence: TGCGCCATCCCGCGCTACCATTTT. Translating it yields CAIPRYHF. Filled out from reference TRBV5-1 and TRBJ1-6, the complete variable domain reads KAGVTQTPRYLIKTRGQQVTLSCSPISGHRSVSWYQQTPGQGLQFLFEYFSETQRNKGNFPGRFSGRQFSNSRSEMNVSTLELGDSALYLCAIPRYHFGNGTRLTVT.

This clonotype was seen more than once but under ten times. The chain carries TRBV6-2 or TRBV6-3 and TRBJ1-3, with D possibly matching TRBD1 (6 bases). Trimming took off 5 bases at V and 0 bases at J, with 14 bases between the two ends. The germline gives CDR1 MNHEY, CDR2 SVGEGT. CDR3 length: 16 residues. The CDR3 protein is CASSNRQDVSGNTIYF. The CDR3 nucleotides are TGTGCCAGCAGTAACCGACAGGACGTCTCTGGAAACACCATATATTTT.

This chain links TRBV28 with TRBJ2-1; the match to TRBD2 covers 8 bases. Germline V gene lookup returns CDR1 MDHEN and CDR2 SYDVKM. CDR3 length equals 15 residues. V dropped 3 bases and J dropped 4; count of bases not matched to a gene: 5. CDR3 loop: CASSLQGGGYNEQFF. The CDR3 DNA is TGTGCCAGCAGTTTGCAGGGCGGGGGGTACAATGAGCAGTTCTTC. Supplemented by reference TRBV28 and TRBJ2-1, the full variable domain reads DVKVTQSSRYLVKRTGEKVFLECVQDMDHENMFWYRQDPGLGLRLIYFSYDVKMKEKGDIPEGYSVSREKKERFSLILESASTNQTSMYLCASSLQGGGYNEQFFGPGTRLTVL.

The table lists this clonotype with a few counts. The V gene is TRBV20-1, the J gene TRBJ2-3, with 14 bases identical to TRBD2. This CDR3 comprises 14 residues. CDR1 and CDR2 (germline): DFQATT, SNEGSKA (reference sequence). Germline trimming cut 3 bases from V and 5 bases from J; bases unmatched to any gene: 1. The DNA for the CDR3 is TGCAGTGCTAGGGGGACTAGCGGGGGAGATACGCAGTATTTT. Residues: CSARGTSGGDTQYF.

This clonotype has only a few counts. The rearrangement uses TRBV5-1 and TRBJ2-7; 8 positions match TRBD1. Trimming cost V 4 bases and J 4 bases; bases outside gene matches: 7. Germline V gives CDR1 SGHRS, CDR2 YFSETQ. The length of the CDR3 is 14 residues. The CDR3 protein is CASSLTGGGYEQYV. The CDR3 bases are TGCGCCAGCAGCCTTACAGGGGGTGGATACGAGCAGTACGTC.

The V gene is TRBV15, the J gene TRBJ2-5; perhaps D is TRBD1 or TRBD2 (5 bases each). Germline V gives CDR1 LNHNV, CDR2 YYDKDF (reference sequence). This CDR3 region has 17 residues. The V end lost 2 bases, the J end lost 1 base, and 17 bases lay between the germline ends. CDR3 bases: TGTGCCACCAGCAGACTCCTCACCGGGGCAGGCCAAGAGACCCAGTACTTC. This gives the protein CATSRLLTGAGQETQYF. Complete variable domain (other parts from reference TRBV15 and TRBJ2-5): DAMVIQNPRYQVTQFGKPVTLSCSQTLNHNVMYWYQQKSSQAPKLLFHYYDKDFNNEADTPDNFQSRRPNTSFCFLDIRSPGLGDTAMYLCATSRLLTGAGQETQYFGPGTRLLVL.

CDR3 amino acids: CASSKRSSYNEQFF. The CDR3 coding sequence is TGTGCCAGCAGTAAGCGGAGCTCCTACAATGAGCAGTTCTTC. The chain links TRBV6-5 to TRBJ2-1; weak D call: TRBD2 (5 bases). The CDR3 runs 14 residues. Germline V lookup: CDR1 MNHEY, CDR2 SVGAGI. V was trimmed by 5 bases and J by 0 bases, leaving 8 bases between them.

This clonotype was seen a handful of times. J is TRBJ2-7 and V is TRBV18; 7 bases agree with TRBD1. The length of the CDR3 is 16 residues. CDR1 and CDR2 from the germline V gene are KGHSH and LQKENI. J lost 2 bases, V lost 3 bases, and 10 bases had no gene match. The CDR3 nucleotides read TGTGCCAGCTCACCGCGCTTTTCCGGACAGGCCTACGAGCAGTACGTC. It specifies CASSPRFSGQAYEQYV.

Only a few counts were recorded for this clonotype. The chain joins TRBV5-4 to TRBJ2-3; TRBD2 matches 7 bases. This CDR3 contains 15 residues. Germline CDR1 SGHNT, CDR2 YYREEE (reference sequence). Trimming cost V 1 base and J 0 bases; bases outside gene matches: 2. In nucleotides, the CDR3 is TGTGCCAGCAGCTTGTGGGGGGGTAGCACAGATACGCAGTATTTT. It codes for CASSLWGGSTDTQYF.

This clonotype has more than one count but fewer than ten. The J gene is TRBJ2-5, the V gene TRBV7-9, with a tentative D call TRBD2 (6 bases). This CDR3 comprises 14 residues. Per the germline V gene, CDR1 is SEHNR and CDR2 is FQNEAQ (reference sequence). Trimming pared 5 bases from V and 5 bases from J, leaving 15 bases between. The CDR3 is CASSPGTSWETQYF. CDR3 in DNA: TGTGCCAGCAGCCCTGGGACTTCGTGGGAGACCCAGTACTTC.